This T cell receptor (beta chain) was recovered during a study of blood T cell repertoires in COVID-19. This CDR3 has 12 amino acids. Between the trimmed V and J ends, which lost 7 bases and 1 base, there was a span of 10 bases. The germline gives CDR1 SQVTM, CDR2 ANQGSEA. Profiling relied on immunoSEQ multiplex PCR, and the TCRdb table lists in-frame clones only, not all of them. The data contain approximately 290,000 clones, more than 65% of them singletons. The sequencing input was peripheral blood. The TCR was taken from a person between 65 and 79 years old with COVID-19, enrolled during active disease. The V and J genes are TRBV29-1 and TRBJ2-5, with D perhaps matching TRBD1 (6 bases). The CDR3 region is CSGRTAQETQYF. DNA for the CDR3: TGCAGCGGTAGGACAGCCCAAGAGACCCAGTACTTC.